This TCR beta chain came from a study of blood T cell repertoires in COVID-19. CDR1 ENHRY and CDR2 SYGVKD come from the germline V gene. V shed 2 bases and J shed 0 bases, with 8 bases lying between them. This CDR3 spans 14 amino acids. Assay used: immunoSEQ multiplex PCR; TCRdb lists only in-frame clones, some missing. This table has some 30,000 clones, approximately 86% appearing once. The sample consisted of peripheral blood. The sequence was collected from a woman aged 70-85 years with active COVID-19. The chain is built from TRBV10-3 and TRBJ2-7; D unresolved. CDR3 sequence: CAISEEESSYEQYF. CDR3 in DNA: TGTGCCATCAGTGAGGAGGAAAGCTCCTACGAGCAGTACTTC.